Sequencing of this TCR beta chain was carried out in a study of beta chain features in type 1 diabetes. Whole-study findings and limits: Junctions at VDJ sites from type 1 diabetes patients had fewer insertions and more deletions. Among patients, naive, central memory and Treg TCRB repertoires appeared more similar than among healthy donors.

The CDR3 has 14 residues. Germline-derived CDR1 and CDR2 are MGHRA and YSYEKL. Trimming left V 4 bases short and J 3 bases short, with 12 bases between. Every donor provided one heparinised blood draw, which averaged approximately 100 mL. Purity (above 95%) was reached by all sorted populations. Every bit of the isolated RNA underwent reverse transcription, so sequencing read expressed TCRB transcripts. The protocol was immunoSEQ multiplex PCR, while the TCRdb copy is restricted to in-frame clones and leaves out a portion. Of 110,000 or so clones detected, 30% to 40% appear once; the ten largest clones hold about 0.063%. Worth noting for this clone: Its cognate antigen is unknown.

The chain links TRBV4-1 to TRBJ1-1; D ambiguous. The receptor comes from a woman between 18 and 29 years old in good health. Material: stem cell memory CD4+ T cells from blood. CDR3 amino acids: CASSLTGQYTEAFF. The CDR3, as DNA: TGCGCCAGCAGCCTAACGGGTCAGTACACTGAAGCTTTCTTT.